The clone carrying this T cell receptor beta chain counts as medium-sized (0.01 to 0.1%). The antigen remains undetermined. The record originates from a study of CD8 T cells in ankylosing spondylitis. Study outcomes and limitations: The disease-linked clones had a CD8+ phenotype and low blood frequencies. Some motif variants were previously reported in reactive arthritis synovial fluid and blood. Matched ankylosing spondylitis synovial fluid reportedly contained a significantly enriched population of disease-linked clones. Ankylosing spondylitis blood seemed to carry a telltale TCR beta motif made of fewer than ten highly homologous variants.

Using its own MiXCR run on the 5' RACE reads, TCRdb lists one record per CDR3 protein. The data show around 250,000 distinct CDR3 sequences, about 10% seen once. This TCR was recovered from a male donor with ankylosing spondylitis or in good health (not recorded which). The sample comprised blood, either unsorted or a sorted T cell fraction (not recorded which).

The CDR3 is CASSRAYEQYF. The CDR3, as DNA: TGTGCCAGCAGCCGTGCTTACGAGCAGTACTTC. The rearrangement joins TRBV5-6 to TRBJ2-7, with no clear D. There are 11 residues in the CDR3. V lost 4 bases to trimming and J lost 4 bases, with 6 bases between them. CDR1 and CDR2 (germline): SGHDT, YYEEEE.